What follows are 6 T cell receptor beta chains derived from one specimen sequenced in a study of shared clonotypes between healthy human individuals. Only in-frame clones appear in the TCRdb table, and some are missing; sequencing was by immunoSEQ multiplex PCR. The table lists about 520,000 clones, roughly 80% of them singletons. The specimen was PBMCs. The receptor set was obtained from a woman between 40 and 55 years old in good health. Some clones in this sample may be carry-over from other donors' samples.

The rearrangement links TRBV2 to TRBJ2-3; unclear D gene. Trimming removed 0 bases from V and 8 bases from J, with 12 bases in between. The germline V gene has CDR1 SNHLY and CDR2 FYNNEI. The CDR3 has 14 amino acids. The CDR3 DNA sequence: TGTGCCAGCAGTGAAGCGCAAGTGGGCGGTACGCAGTATTTT. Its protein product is CASSEAQVGGTQYF.

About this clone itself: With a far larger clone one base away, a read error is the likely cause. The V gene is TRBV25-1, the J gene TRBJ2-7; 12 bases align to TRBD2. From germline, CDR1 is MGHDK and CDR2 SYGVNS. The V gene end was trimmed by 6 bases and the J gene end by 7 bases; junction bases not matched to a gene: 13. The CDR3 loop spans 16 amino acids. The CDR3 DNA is TGTGCCAGCAGATTAGAGACTAGCGGGAGTCGAGGTGAGCAGTACTTC. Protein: CASRLETSGSRGEQYF.

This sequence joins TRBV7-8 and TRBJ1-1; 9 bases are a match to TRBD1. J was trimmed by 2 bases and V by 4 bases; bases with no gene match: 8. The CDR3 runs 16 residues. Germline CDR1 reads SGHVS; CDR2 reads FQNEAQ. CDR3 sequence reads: CASSSGTGLSNTEAFF. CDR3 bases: TGTGCCAGCAGCTCGGGGACAGGGCTTTCTAACACTGAAGCTTTCTTT.

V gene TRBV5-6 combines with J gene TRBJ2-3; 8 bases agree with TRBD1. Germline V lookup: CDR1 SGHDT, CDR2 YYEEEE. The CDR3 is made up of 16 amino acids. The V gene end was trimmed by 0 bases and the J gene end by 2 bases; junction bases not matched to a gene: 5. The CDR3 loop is CASSLVVTGVTDTQYF. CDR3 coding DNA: TGTGCCAGCAGCTTGGTTGTGACAGGGGTCACAGATACGCAGTATTTT.

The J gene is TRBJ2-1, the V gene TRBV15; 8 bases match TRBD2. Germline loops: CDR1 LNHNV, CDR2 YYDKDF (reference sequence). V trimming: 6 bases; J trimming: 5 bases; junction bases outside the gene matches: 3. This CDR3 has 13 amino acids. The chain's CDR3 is CATRKLADNEQFF. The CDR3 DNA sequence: TGTGCCACCAGAAAACTAGCGGACAATGAGCAGTTCTTC.

The CDR3 sequence: CASSVGASGNTGELFF. The CDR3 bases are TGTGCCAGCAGCGTAGGGGCTAGCGGGAACACCGGGGAGCTGTTTTTT. The gene calls are TRBV9 and TRBJ2-2; 7 nucleotides match TRBD2. The CDR3 totals 16 residues. Germline-derived CDR1 and CDR2 are SGDLS and YYNGEE. V gave up 0 bases and J gave up 1 base; unmatched junction bases: 3. Complete variable domain (other parts from reference TRBV9 and TRBJ2-2): DSGVTQTPKHLITATGQRVTLRCSPRSGDLSVYWYQQSLDQGLQFLIQYYNGEERAKGNILERFSAQQFPDLHSELNLSSLELGDSALYFCASSVGASGNTGELFFGEGSRLTVL.